These 9 T cell receptor beta chains were sequenced from one sample in a study of beta chain features in type 1 diabetes. Isolated RNA was reverse transcribed in full, so expressed TCRB transcripts were sequenced. Method: immunoSEQ multiplex PCR; TCRdb's copy keeps in-frame clones and lacks some. This sample has more than 140,000 clones, with less than 10% found just once. Source material: central memory CD4+ T cells from blood. These TCRs come from a woman in her thirties or forties in good health.

This clone was picked up a small number of times. V gene TRBV5-4 combines with J gene TRBJ1-1; TRBD1 matches 11 bases. The length of the CDR3 is 15 residues. Per germline, CDR1 SGHNT and CDR2 YYREEE (reference sequence). Losses at the gene ends were 1 base for V and 4 bases for J; bases not matched to a gene: 3. This chain's CDR3 is CASSLSGTGGTEAFF. CDR3 DNA sequence: TGTGCCAGCAGCTTGTCCGGGACAGGGGGCACTGAAGCTTTCTTT.

This clone came up a few times. CDR3 coding DNA: TGTGCCAGCAGCCTTGAGGGACTAGCGGGGGCTTTTGGCACCGAGCAGTACTTC. It specifies CASSLEGLAGAFGTEQYF. The J gene is TRBJ2-7, the V gene TRBV5-6; TRBD2 agrees at 14 bases. Germline loops: CDR1 SGHDT, CDR2 YYEEEE. The V gene end was trimmed by 4 bases and the J gene end by 6 bases; junction bases not matched to a gene: 15. The CDR3 consists of 18 residues.

As for this clone: An end of the junction differs from the germline gene, which may be a read error. V and J are TRBV7-7 and TRBJ2-2; D remains unclear. The germline V gene has CDR1 SSHAT and CDR2 FNYEAQ (reference sequence). The CDR3 covers 16 residues. CDR3 sequence reads: CASSLGVVQSPGELFF. The CDR3 bases are TGTGCTAGCAGCTTAGGCGTCGTGCAAAGCCCCGGGGAGCTGTTTTTT.

This clone was seen a few times. The J gene is TRBJ2-4, the V gene TRBV7-9; unclear D gene. CDR1 and CDR2 from the germline V gene are SEHNR and FQNEAQ (reference sequence). CDR3 size: 14 residues. V was pared by 1 base and J by 9 bases, with 13 bases between. CDR3 nucleotide sequence: TGTGCCAGCAGCTTAGATTCGGCATCGGGCATTCAGTACTTC. Residues: CASSLDSASGIQYF.

The V and J genes are TRBV6-1 and TRBJ2-1; D is possibly TRBD1 (5 bases). V gave up 4 bases and J gave up 4 bases, with 11 bases separating them. The CDR3 runs to 14 residues. The germline CDR1 and CDR2 sequences are MNHNS and SASEGT. CDR3 nucleotides: TGTGCCAGCAGTGTCAGGGCTATATACAATGAGCAGTTCTTC. Amino acid sequence: CASSVRAIYNEQFF.

This clone has more than one count but fewer than ten. The rearrangement uses TRBV7-2 and TRBJ1-3; tentative D call: TRBD1 (5 bases). CDR3 length: 15 residues. Germline-derived CDR1 and CDR2 are SGHTA and FQGNSA. Trimming removed 5 bases from V and 0 bases from J, with 11 bases in between. The CDR3 is CASSPDRTSGNTIYF. Here the CDR3 DNA reads TGTGCCAGCAGCCCTGACAGAACCTCTGGAAACACCATATATTTT.

In its sample, this clone was seen many times. The chain joins TRBV29-1 to TRBJ1-4; unclear D gene. With 6 bases removed from V and 2 bases from J, the gap between germline ends came to 13 bases. The germline V gene has CDR1 SQVTM and CDR2 ANQGSEA. The CDR3 has 14 residues. The CDR3 DNA reads as TGCAGCGTCGCCGTCGGTGCCACTAATGAAAAACTGTTTTTT. This translates into CSVAVGATNEKLFF.

This chain connects TRBV6-5 to TRBJ1-2; 9 bases map to TRBD1. The CDR3 loop spans 15 amino acids. J was trimmed by 0 bases and V by 4 bases; bases with no gene match: 3. The V gene's germline CDR1 is MNHEY and CDR2 SVGAGI. Here the CDR3 DNA reads TGTGCCAGCAGTTCTTGGACAGGGGCTAACTATGGCTACACCTTC. Amino acids: CASSSWTGANYGYTF.

This clone was counted a few times. The chain employs TRBV4-3 and TRBJ2-2; no reliable D call. CDR3 length: 12 amino acids. With 2 bases removed from V and 6 bases from J, the gap between germline ends came to 4 bases. CDR1 LGHNA and CDR2 YSLEER come from the germline V gene. The CDR3 bases are TGCGCCAGCAGCCAATCCGCCGGGGAGCTGTTTTTT. It yields the protein CASSQSAGELFF.